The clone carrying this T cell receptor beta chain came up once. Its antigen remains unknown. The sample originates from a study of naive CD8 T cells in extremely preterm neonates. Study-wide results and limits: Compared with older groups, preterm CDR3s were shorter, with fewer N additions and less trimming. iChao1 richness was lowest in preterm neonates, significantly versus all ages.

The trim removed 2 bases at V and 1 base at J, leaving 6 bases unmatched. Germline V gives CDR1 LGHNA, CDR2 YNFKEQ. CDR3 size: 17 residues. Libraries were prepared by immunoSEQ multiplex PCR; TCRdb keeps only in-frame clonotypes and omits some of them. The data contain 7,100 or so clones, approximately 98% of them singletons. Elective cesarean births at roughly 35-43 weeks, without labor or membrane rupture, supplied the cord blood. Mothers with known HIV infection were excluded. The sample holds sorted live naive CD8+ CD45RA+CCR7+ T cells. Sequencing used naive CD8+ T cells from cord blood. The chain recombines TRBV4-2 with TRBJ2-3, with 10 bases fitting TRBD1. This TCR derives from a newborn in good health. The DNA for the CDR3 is TGTGCCAGCAGCCAACAGACCGGGACAGGGGGCACAGATACGCAGTATTTT. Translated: CASSQQTGTGGTDTQYF.